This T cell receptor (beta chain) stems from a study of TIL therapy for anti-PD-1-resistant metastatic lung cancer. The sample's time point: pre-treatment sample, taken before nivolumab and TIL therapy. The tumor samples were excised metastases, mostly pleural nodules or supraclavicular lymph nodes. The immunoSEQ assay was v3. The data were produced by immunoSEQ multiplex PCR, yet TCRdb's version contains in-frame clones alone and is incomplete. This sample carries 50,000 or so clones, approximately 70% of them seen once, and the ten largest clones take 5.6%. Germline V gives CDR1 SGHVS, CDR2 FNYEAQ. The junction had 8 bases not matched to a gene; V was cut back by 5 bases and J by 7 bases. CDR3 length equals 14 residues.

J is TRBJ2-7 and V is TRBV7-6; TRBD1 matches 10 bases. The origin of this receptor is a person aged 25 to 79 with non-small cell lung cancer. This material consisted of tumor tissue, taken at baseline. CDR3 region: CASSPGQGLGEQYF. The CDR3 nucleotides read TGTGCCAGCAGCCCGGGACAGGGGTTAGGGGAGCAGTACTTC.